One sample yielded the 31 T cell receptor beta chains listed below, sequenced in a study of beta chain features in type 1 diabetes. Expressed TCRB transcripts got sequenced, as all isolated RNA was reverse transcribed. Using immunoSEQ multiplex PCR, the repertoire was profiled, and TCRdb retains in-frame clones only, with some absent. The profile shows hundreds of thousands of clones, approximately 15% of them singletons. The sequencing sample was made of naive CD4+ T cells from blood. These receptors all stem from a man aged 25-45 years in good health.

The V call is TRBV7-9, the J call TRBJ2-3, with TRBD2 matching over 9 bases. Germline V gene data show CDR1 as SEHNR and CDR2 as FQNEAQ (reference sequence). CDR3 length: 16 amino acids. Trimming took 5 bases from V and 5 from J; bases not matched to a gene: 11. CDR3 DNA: TGTGCCAGCAGCGCCTTGCATAGCGGGGGAGTAGATACGCAGTATTTT. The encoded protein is CASSALHSGGVDTQYF.

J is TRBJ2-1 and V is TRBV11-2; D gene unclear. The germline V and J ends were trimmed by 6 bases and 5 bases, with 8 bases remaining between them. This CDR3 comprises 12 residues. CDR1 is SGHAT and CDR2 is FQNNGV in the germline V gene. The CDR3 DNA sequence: TGTGCCAGCAGTTGGGCGGACAATGAGCAGTTCTTC. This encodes CASSWADNEQFF.

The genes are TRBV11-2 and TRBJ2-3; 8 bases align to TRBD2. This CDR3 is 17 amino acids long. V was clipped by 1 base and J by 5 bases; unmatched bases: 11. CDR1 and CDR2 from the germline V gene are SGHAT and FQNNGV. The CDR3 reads CASSLVGTRPPLDTQYF. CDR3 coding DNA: TGTGCCAGCAGCTTAGTGGGGACTAGGCCCCCACTAGATACGCAGTATTTT.

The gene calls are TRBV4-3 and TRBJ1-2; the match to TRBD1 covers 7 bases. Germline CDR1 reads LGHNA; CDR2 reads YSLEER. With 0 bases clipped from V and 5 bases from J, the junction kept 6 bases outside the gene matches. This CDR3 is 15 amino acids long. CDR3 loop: CASSQDNRGGYGYTF. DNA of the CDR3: TGCGCCAGCAGCCAAGATAACAGGGGCGGATATGGCTACACCTTC.

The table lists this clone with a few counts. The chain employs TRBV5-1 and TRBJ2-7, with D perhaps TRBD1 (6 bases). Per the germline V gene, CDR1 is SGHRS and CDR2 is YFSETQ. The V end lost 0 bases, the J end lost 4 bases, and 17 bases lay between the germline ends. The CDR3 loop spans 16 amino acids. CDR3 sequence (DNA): TGCGCCAGCAGCTTGGCCAAGGACAGTGGCTGGTACGAGCAGTACTTC. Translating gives CASSLAKDSGWYEQYF.

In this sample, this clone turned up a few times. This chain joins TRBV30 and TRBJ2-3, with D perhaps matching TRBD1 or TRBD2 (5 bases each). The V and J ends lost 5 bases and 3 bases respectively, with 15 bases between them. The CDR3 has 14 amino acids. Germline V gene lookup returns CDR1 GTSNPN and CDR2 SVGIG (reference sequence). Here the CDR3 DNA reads TGTGCCTGGGGGACGGTACAGGTTACAGATACGCAGTATTTT. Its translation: CAWGTVQVTDTQYF.

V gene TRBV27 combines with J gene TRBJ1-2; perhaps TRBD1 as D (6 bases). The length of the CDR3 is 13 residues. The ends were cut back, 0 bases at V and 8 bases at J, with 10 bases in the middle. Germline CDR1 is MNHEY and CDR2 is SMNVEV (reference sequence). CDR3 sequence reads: CASSLSGGLGYTF. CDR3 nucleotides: TGTGCCAGCAGTTTATCGGGGGGGCTCGGCTACACCTTC.

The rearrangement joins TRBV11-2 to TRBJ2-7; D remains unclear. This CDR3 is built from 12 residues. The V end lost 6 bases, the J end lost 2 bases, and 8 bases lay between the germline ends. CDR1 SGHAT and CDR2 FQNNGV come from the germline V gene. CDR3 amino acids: CASSFGPYEQYF. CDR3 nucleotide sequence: TGTGCCAGCAGTTTTGGGCCCTACGAGCAGTACTTC.

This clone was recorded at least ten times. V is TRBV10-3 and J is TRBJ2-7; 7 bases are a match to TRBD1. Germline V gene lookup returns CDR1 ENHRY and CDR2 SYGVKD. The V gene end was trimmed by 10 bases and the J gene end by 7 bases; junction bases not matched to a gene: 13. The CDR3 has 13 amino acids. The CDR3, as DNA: TGTGCCACCAGACAGGGTGTGCAGTCAGAGCAGTACTTC. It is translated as CATRQGVQSEQYF.

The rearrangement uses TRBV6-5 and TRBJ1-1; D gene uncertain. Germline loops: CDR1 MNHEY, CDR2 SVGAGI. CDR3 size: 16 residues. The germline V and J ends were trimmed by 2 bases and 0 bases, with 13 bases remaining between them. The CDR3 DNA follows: TGTGCCAGCAGTTACGCGGTGACACTGATGAACACTGAAGCTTTCTTT. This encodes CASSYAVTLMNTEAFF.

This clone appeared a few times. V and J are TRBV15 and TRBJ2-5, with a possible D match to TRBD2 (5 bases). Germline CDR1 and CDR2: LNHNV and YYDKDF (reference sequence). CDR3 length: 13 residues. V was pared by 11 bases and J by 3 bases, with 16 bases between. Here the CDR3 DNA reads TGTGCCCTAGCAAAGGGTGGGAAAGAGACCCAGTACTTC. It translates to CALAKGGKETQYF.

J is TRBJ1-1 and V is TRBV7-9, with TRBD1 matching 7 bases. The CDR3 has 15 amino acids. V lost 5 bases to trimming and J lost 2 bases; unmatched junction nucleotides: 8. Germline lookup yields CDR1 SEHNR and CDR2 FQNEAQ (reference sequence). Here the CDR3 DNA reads TGTGCCAGCAGCCCCGACAGGGACACCAACACTGAAGCTTTCTTT. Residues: CASSPDRDTNTEAFF.

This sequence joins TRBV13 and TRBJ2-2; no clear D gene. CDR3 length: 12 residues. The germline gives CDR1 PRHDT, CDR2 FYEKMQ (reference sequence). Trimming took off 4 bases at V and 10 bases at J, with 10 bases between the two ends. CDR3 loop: CASSSLNMELFF. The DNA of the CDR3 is TGTGCCAGCAGCTCCCTCAATATGGAGCTGTTTTTT.

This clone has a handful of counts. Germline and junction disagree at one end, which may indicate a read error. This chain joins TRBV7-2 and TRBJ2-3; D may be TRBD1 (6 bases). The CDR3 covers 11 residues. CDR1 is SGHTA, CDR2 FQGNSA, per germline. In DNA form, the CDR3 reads TGTGCCAGCAGCTCCCCCGGGACAAGGGATTTT. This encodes CASSSPGTRDF.

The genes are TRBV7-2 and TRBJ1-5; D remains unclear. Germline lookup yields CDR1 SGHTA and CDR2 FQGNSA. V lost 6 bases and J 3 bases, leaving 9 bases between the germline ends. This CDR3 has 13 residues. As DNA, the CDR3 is TGTGCCAGCAGTACGGGATTCAATCAGCCCCAGCATTTT. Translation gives CASSTGFNQPQHF.

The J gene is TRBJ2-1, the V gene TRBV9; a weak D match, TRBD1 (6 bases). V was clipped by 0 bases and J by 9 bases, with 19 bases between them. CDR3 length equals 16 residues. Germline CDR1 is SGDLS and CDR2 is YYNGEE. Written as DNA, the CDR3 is TGTGCCAGCAGCGTAGGAGCGGTACTAGGGGGTAGTGAGCAGTTCTTC. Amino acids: CASSVGAVLGGSEQFF.

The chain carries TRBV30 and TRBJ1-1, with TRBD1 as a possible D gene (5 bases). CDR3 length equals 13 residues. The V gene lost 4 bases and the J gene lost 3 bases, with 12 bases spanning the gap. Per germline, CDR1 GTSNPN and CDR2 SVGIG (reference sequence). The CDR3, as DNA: TGTGCCTGGACAACTCGGGGGGACACTGAAGCTTTCTTT. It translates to CAWTTRGDTEAFF. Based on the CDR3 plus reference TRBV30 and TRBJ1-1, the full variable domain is SQTIHQWPATLVQPVGSPLSLECTVEGTSNPNLYWYRQAAGRGLQLLFYSVGIGQISSEVPQNLSASRPQDRQFILSSKKLLLSDSGFYLCAWTTRGDTEAFFGQGTRLTVV.

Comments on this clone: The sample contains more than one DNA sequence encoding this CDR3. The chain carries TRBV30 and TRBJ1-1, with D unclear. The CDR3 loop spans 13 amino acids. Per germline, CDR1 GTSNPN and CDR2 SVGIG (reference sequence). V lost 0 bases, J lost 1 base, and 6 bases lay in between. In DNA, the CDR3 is TGTGCCTGGAGTGTACTGGAGAACACTGAAGCTTTCTTT. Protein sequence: CAWSVLENTEAFF.

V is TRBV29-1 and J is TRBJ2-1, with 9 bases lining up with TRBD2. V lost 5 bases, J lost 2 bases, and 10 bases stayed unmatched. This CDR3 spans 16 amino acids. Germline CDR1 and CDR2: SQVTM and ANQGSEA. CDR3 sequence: CSVWGSGSGAYNEQFF. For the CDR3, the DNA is TGCAGCGTTTGGGGTAGCGGGAGTGGCGCCTACAATGAGCAGTTCTTC.

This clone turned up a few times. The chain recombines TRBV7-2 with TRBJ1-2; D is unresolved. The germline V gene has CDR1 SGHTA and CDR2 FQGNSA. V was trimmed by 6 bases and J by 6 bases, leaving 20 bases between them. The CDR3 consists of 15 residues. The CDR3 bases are TGTGCCAGCAGTCGCCGAGCAATAACCTCAGATGGCTACACCTTC. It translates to CASSRRAITSDGYTF.

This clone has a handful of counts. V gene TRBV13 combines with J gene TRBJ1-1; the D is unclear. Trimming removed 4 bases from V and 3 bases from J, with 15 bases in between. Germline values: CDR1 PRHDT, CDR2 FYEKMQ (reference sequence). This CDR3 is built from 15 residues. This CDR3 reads CASSSSRVAHTEAFF. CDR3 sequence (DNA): TGTGCCAGCAGCTCCTCAAGGGTGGCACACACTGAAGCTTTCTTT.

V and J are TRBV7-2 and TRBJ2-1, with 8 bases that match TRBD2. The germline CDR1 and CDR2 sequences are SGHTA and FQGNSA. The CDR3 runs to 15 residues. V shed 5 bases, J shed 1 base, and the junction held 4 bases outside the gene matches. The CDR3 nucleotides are TGTGCCAGCAGCCCGTCTAGCGGGTCCTACAATGAGCAGTTCTTC. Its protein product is CASSPSSGSYNEQFF.

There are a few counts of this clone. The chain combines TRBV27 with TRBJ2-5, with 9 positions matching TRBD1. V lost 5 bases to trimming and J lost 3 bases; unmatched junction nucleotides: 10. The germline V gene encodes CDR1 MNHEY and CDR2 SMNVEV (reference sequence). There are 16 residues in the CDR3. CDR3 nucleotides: TGTGCCAGCAGTAATCCGCCGGGACAGGGTGAAGAGACCCAGTACTTC. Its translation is CASSNPPGQGEETQYF.

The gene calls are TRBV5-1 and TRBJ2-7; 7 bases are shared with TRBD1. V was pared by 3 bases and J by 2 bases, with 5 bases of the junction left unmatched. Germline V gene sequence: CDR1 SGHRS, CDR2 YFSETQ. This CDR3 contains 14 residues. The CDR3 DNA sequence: TGCGCCAGCAGCTCGCGGACAGGAACCTACGAGCAGTACTTC. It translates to CASSSRTGTYEQYF.

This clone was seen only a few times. The CDR3 sequence is CASSQEAGFSGSYNEQFF. Here the CDR3 DNA reads TGCGCCAGCAGCCAAGAGGCGGGCTTTAGCGGGTCATACAATGAGCAGTTCTTC. The chain joins TRBV4-3 to TRBJ2-1, with 7 bases fitting TRBD2. V lost 0 bases, J lost 4 bases, and 12 bases stayed unmatched. Germline CDR1 reads LGHNA; CDR2 reads YSLEER. The CDR3 has 18 residues.

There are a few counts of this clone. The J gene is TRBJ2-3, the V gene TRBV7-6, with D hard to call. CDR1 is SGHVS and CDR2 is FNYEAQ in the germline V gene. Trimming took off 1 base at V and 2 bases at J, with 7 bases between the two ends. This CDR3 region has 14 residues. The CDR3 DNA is TGTGCCAGCAGCTTAGTTATCCACACAGATACGCAGTATTTT. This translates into CASSLVIHTDTQYF.

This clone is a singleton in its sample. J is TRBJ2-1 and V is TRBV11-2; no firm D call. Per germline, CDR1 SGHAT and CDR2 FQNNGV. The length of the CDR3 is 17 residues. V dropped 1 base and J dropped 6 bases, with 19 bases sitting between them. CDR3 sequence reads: CASSLARGTAVVNEQFF. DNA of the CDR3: TGTGCCAGCAGCTTAGCCCGAGGTACCGCAGTAGTCAATGAGCAGTTCTTC.

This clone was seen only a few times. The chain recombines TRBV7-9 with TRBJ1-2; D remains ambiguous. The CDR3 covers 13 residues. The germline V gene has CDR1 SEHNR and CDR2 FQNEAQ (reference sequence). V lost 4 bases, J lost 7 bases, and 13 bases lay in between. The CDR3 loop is CASSSDLDGGYTF. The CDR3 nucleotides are TGTGCCAGCAGCTCAGACTTGGATGGTGGCTACACCTTC.

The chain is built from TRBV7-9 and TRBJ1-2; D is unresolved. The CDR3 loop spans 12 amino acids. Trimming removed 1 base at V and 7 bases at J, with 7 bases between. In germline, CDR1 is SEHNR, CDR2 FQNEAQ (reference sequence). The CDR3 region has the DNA TGTGCCAGCAGCTTAGTGTCGGCTGGCTACACCTTC. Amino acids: CASSLVSAGYTF.

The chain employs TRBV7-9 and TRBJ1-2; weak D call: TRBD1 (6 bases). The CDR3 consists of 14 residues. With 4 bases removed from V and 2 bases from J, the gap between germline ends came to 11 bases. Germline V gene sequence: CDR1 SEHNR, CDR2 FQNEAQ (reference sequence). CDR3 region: CASSSEGGNYGYTF. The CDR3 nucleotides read TGTGCCAGCAGCTCAGAAGGGGGGAACTATGGCTACACCTTC.

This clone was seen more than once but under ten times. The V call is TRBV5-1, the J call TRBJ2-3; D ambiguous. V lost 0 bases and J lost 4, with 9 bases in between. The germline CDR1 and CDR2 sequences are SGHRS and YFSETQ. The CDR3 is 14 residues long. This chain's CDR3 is CASSLEASADTQYF. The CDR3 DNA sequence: TGCGCCAGCAGCTTGGAAGCGAGCGCAGATACGCAGTATTTT.